The T cell receptor (beta chain) under discussion was sequenced for a study of blood T cell repertoires in COVID-19. In the study overall: Spain, Italy and the United States supplied samples that represented acute and convalescent COVID-19.

Germline V CDR1 and CDR2: MDHEN, SYDVKM. The V end lost 7 bases, the J end lost 0 bases, and 16 bases lay between the germline ends. CDR3 size: 16 residues. Sequenced by immunoSEQ multiplex PCR; TCRdb stores in-frame clones only, minus some. Found here are 200,000 to 250,000 clones, approximately 90% of them singletons; the top ten hold 0.82%. Enrolment of Seattle patients took place during active infection, and they were followed longitudinally. The chain joins TRBV28 to TRBJ2-1; possibly TRBD2 for D (5 bases). The sequenced sample was peripheral blood. This sequence was found in a man between 60 and 75 years old with COVID-19, enrolled during active disease. CDR3 region: CASTSDSSTSYNEQFF. Written as DNA, the CDR3 is TGTGCCAGCACCTCGGACTCGAGCACCTCCTACAATGAGCAGTTCTTC.